The sequence of this T cell receptor (beta chain) was determined in a study of T-cell memory formation after mild COVID-19. TCRdb fed the 5' RACE reads into MiXCR, producing one record per CDR3 protein. The table includes about 340,000 distinct CDR3 sequences, under 15% detected once. Trimming pared 2 bases from V and 7 bases from J, leaving 9 bases between. The CDR3 is made up of 12 amino acids. This sequence originates from a man between 18 and 29 years old who had mild COVID-19 (a few samples of this study predate the infection). Cell type and time point are not known. V is TRBV12-3 or TRBV12-4 and J is TRBJ2-7; D is unclear. The sequencing sample was made of PBMCs or a T cell subset sorted from them (not recorded which). The CDR3 sequence is CASSLNGLEQYF. The CDR3 nucleotides are TGTGCCAGCAGTTTAAACGGCTTAGAGCAGTACTTC.